Reported below is one TCR beta chain. Methods used by the authors: Estimation of nucleated cell counts relied on the amplification of reference gene primers. Sequencing used immunoSEQ multiplex PCR; TCRdb keeps in-frame clones, though not all of them. V, J and clone size were drawn from that table, and D and trimming were deduced from the DNA. Among 61,000 or so clones listed, 80% to 90% were seen once. These data belong to a study of blood T cell repertoires in COVID-19. Looking at the study overall: The samples span acute and convalescent COVID-19 from the United States, Italy and Spain.

Trimming removed 5 bases from V and 7 bases from J, with 21 bases in between. CDR1 is MNHEY, CDR2 SMNVEV, per germline (reference sequence). This CDR3 comprises 15 residues. This TCR came from a woman of 80 years or more with active COVID-19. Sequenced: peripheral blood. V gene TRBV27 combines with J gene TRBJ2-7; D might be TRBD2 (7 bases). The CDR3 spells CASSSSLAGAGEQYF. CDR3 DNA: TGTGCCAGCAGTAGCTCCCTTGCGGGGGCAGGGGAGCAGTACTTC.